A single sample is the source of the 15 T cell receptor beta chains below, sequenced in a study of cytomegalovirus exposure and HLA in healthy donors. The PCR had 60 Vbeta and 13 Jbeta primers. Profiling relied on immunoSEQ multiplex PCR, and the TCRdb table lists in-frame clones only, not all of them. This sample has under 200,000 clones; 84% occur once, and the top ten carry 5% to 7%. Sequencing input: PBMCs. The origin of the receptors is a man in his fifties in good health and CMV-seropositive.

The chain joins TRBV6-1 to TRBJ1-2; 7 nucleotides align to TRBD1. The germline gives CDR1 MNHNS, CDR2 SASEGT. Trimming cost V 2 bases and J 4 bases; bases outside gene matches: 7. The CDR3 length is 15 residues. CDR3 amino acids: CASSEYPGQSYGYTF. For the CDR3, the DNA is TGTGCCAGCAGTGAATACCCGGGACAGAGCTATGGCTACACCTTC.

The V and J genes are TRBV5-4 and TRBJ2-7, with 8 bases that match TRBD1. Germline lookup yields CDR1 SGHNT and CDR2 YYREEE (reference sequence). The CDR3 is made up of 16 amino acids. V lost 4 bases and J lost 4; bases outside the gene matches: 13. The chain's CDR3 is CASSLNTGQGLYEQYV. CDR3 nucleotide sequence: TGTGCCAGCAGCCTGAACACCGGACAGGGCCTATACGAGCAGTACGTC.

The gene calls are TRBV7-2 and TRBJ2-7; D gene uncertain. Germline CDR1 reads SGHTA; CDR2 reads FQGNSA. CDR3 length: 16 amino acids. V was pared by 4 bases and J by 0 bases, with 16 bases between. This chain's CDR3 is CASSSEMAVSSYEQYV. Here the CDR3 DNA reads TGTGCCAGCAGCTCCGAAATGGCGGTGAGCTCCTACGAGCAGTACGTC.

Details on this clone: A junction boundary mismatches the germline segment, possibly from a read error. This sequence joins TRBV19 and TRBJ1-5, with TRBD1 matching over 9 bases. The CDR3 is 18 residues long. The germline V gene encodes CDR1 LNHDA and CDR2 SQIVND (reference sequence). CDR3 DNA: TGTGCCGGTAGTATAGATCGAGGGGACAGGGATAGCAATCAGCCCCAGCATTTT. This sequence encodes CAGSIDRGDRDSNQPQHF.

This chain joins TRBV27 and TRBJ2-7, with 7 bases fitting TRBD1. CDR1 MNHEY and CDR2 SMNVEV come from the germline V gene (reference sequence). V gave up 7 bases and J gave up 7 bases; unmatched junction bases: 10. This CDR3 is 13 amino acids long. CDR3 amino acids: CASTSAGGREQYF. In nucleotides, the CDR3 is TGTGCCAGCACCTCAGCAGGGGGAAGGGAGCAGTACTTC.

The chain links TRBV7-2 to TRBJ1-4, with TRBD1 matching over 12 bases. The J segment lost 8 bases and the V segment lost 5 bases, leaving 18 bases of the junction unmatched. This CDR3 has 19 residues. Germline V gene lookup returns CDR1 SGHTA and CDR2 FQGNSA. CDR3 amino acids: CASSPVGTGGAGRFEKLFF. CDR3 DNA sequence: TGTGCCAGCAGCCCGGTCGGGACAGGGGGCGCGGGCCGCTTCGAAAAACTGTTTTTT.

The chain couples TRBV5-1 to TRBJ1-3; 7 nucleotides agree with TRBD1. Germline CDR1 is SGHRS and CDR2 is YFSETQ. This CDR3 comprises 14 residues. Losses at the gene ends were 5 bases for V and 2 bases for J; bases not matched to a gene: 4. The CDR3, as DNA: TGCGCCAGCAGACAGGGGTTCGCTGGAAACACCATATATTTT. It encodes CASRQGFAGNTIYF.

The rearrangement links TRBV5-4 to TRBJ2-7, with D maybe TRBD2 (5 bases). This CDR3 is built from 13 residues. CDR1 is SGHNT and CDR2 is YYREEE in the germline V gene (reference sequence). V lost 4 bases and J 6 bases, leaving 14 bases between the germline ends. DNA of the CDR3: TGTGCCAGCAGCCCTGGACTTAGCCTCGAGCAGTACTTC. It yields the protein CASSPGLSLEQYF.

This clone showed up just once. The V call is TRBV2, the J call TRBJ1-4, with TRBD1 identical over 7 bases. V was clipped by 6 bases and J by 0 bases; unmatched bases: 1. From germline, CDR1 is SNHLY and CDR2 FYNNEI. The CDR3 loop spans 14 amino acids. The CDR3 DNA is TGTGCCAGCAGCGGGACAGCAACTAATGAAAAACTGTTTTTT. Its translation: CASSGTATNEKLFF. The whole variable domain, filled in from reference TRBV2 and TRBJ1-4, reads EPEVTQTPSHQVTQMGQEVILRCVPISNHLYFYWYRQILGQKVEFLVSFYNNEISEKSEIFDDQFSVERPDGSNFTLKIRSTKLEDSAMYFCASSGTATNEKLFFGSGTQLSVL.

The rearrangement links TRBV7-6 to TRBJ1-3, with D perhaps matching TRBD1 (5 bases). This CDR3 contains 15 residues. CDR1 is SGHVS and CDR2 is FNYEAQ in the germline V gene. With 1 base removed from V and 0 bases from J, the gap between germline ends came to 7 bases. The CDR3 protein is CASSLDDSSGNTIYF. CDR3 DNA: TGTGCCAGCAGCTTAGACGACAGCTCTGGAAACACCATATATTTT. Complete variable domain (other parts from reference TRBV7-6 and TRBJ1-3): GAGVSQSPRYKVTKRGQDVALRCDPISGHVSLYWYRQALGQGPEFLTYFNYEAQQDKSGLPNDRFSAERPEGSISTLTIQRTEQRDSAMYRCASSLDDSSGNTIYFGEGSWLTVV.

The chain has TRBV30 and TRBJ2-1; the match to TRBD2 covers 14 bases. CDR3 length: 17 amino acids. The germline CDR1 and CDR2 sequences are GTSNPN and SVGIG (reference sequence). The junction had 5 bases not matched to a gene; V was cut back by 3 bases and J by 1 base. CDR3 region: CAWRGLAGAQSYNEQFF. The DNA of the CDR3 is TGTGCCTGGAGGGGACTAGCGGGAGCCCAGTCCTACAATGAGCAGTTCTTC.

V is TRBV6-5 and J is TRBJ1-1, with D perhaps TRBD1 (6 bases). Germline V gene sequence: CDR1 MNHEY, CDR2 SVGAGI. The CDR3 contains 15 residues. V was cut by 2 bases and J by 5 bases, with 15 bases left in between. In DNA form, the CDR3 reads TGTGCCAGCAGTTACGGAAGGGGGTTCAGGACTGAAGCTTTCTTT. Its protein product is CASSYGRGFRTEAFF.

The J gene is TRBJ2-2, the V gene TRBV7-6; D gene ambiguous. In germline, CDR1 is SGHVS, CDR2 FNYEAQ. Deletions cut 5 bases from V and 5 bases from J, with 9 bases between. The CDR3 totals 13 residues. The DNA of the CDR3 is TGTGCCAGCAGCCTCAGGTTAACCGGGGAGCTGTTTTTT. Protein sequence: CASSLRLTGELFF.

This chain links TRBV5-1 with TRBJ2-1; 11 bases align to TRBD2. Per the germline V gene, CDR1 is SGHRS and CDR2 is YFSETQ. CDR3 length equals 17 residues. Unmatched junction bases numbered 8, after V lost 4 bases and J lost 2 bases. The chain's CDR3 is CASSREIAGGTYNEQFF. DNA of the CDR3: TGCGCCAGCAGCCGAGAAATAGCGGGAGGGACCTACAATGAGCAGTTCTTC.

This chain connects TRBV5-4 to TRBJ2-1; 9 bases line up with TRBD1. Unmatched junction bases numbered 7, after V lost 4 bases and J lost 8 bases. Germline V gene sequence: CDR1 SGHNT, CDR2 YYREEE (reference sequence). The CDR3 consists of 14 residues. CDR3 DNA: TGTGCCAGCAGCCAAGGGACAGGGATAGATGAGCAGTTCTTC. Amino acid sequence: CASSQGTGIDEQFF.